Shown below are 8 T cell receptor beta chains from a single sample sequenced in a study of blood T cell repertoires in COVID-19. The method was immunoSEQ multiplex PCR; TCRdb's version includes in-frame clones alone and lacks a portion of them. The sample yields some 250,000 clones, around 90% seen once. The sequencing sample was made of peripheral blood. The receptors shown here come from a man aged 55 to 69 who had recovered from COVID-19.

The V and J genes are TRBV5-1 and TRBJ2-7, with 14 bases fitting TRBD2. The J segment lost 5 bases and the V segment lost 0 bases, leaving 4 bases of the junction unmatched. Germline-derived CDR1 and CDR2 are SGHRS and YFSETQ. The CDR3 spans 16 residues. The chain's CDR3 is CASSLGLAGGIHEQYF. The CDR3 DNA reads TGCGCCAGCAGCTTGGGACTAGCGGGGGGGATCCACGAGCAGTACTTC.

The V and J genes are TRBV20-1 and TRBJ2-1; no clear D gene. Germline V gene sequence: CDR1 DFQATT, CDR2 SNEGSKA (reference sequence). This CDR3 comprises 11 residues. Trimming removed 4 bases from V and 7 bases from J, with 8 bases in between. CDR3 amino acids: CSATGVNEQFF. For the CDR3, the DNA is TGCAGTGCTACCGGAGTAAATGAGCAGTTCTTC.

The chain joins TRBV10-3 to TRBJ2-3, with D perhaps matching TRBD2 (5 bases). CDR1 is ENHRY, CDR2 SYGVKD, per germline. The CDR3 length is 13 residues. Trimming pared 5 bases from V and 2 bases from J, leaving 8 bases between. The chain's CDR3 is CAISWRATDTQYF. CDR3 nucleotide sequence: TGTGCCATCAGTTGGCGGGCCACAGATACGCAGTATTTT.

This clone was observed once. J is TRBJ2-7 and V is TRBV4-1, with 9 bases identical to TRBD1. This CDR3 contains 16 residues. The germline gives CDR1 MGHRA, CDR2 YSYEKL. With 2 bases clipped from V and 6 bases from J, the junction kept 11 bases outside the gene matches. CDR3 residues: CASSQLPGQGLGEQYF. CDR3 DNA: TGCGCCAGCAGCCAATTGCCCGGACAGGGGTTGGGCGAGCAGTACTTC.

The chain joins TRBV18 to TRBJ2-3; 8 nucleotides align to TRBD1. CDR3 length equals 15 residues. Germline CDR1 KGHSH, CDR2 LQKENI. The junction had 9 bases not matched to a gene; V was cut back by 6 bases and J by 4 bases. CDR3 residues: CASSPVDRAADTQYF. CDR3 coding DNA: TGTGCCAGCTCCCCCGTGGACAGGGCCGCAGATACGCAGTATTTT.

CDR3 sequence: CASPPYRVGEQYV. In DNA, the CDR3 is TGTGCCAGTCCGCCCTACAGGGTCGGCGAGCAGTACGTC. The V call is TRBV6-4, the J call TRBJ2-7; a weak D match, TRBD1 (6 bases). CDR3 size: 13 residues. V lost 9 bases and J lost 6, with 18 bases in between. Germline CDR1 reads MRHNA; CDR2 reads SNTAGT.

In its sample, this clone was seen once. J is TRBJ1-2 and V is TRBV5-5; 8 nucleotides match TRBD1. The CDR3 covers 15 residues. V shed 3 bases and J 9 bases; nucleotides not matched to a gene: 13. Looked up from germline, CDR1 is SGHKS and CDR2 is YYEKEE (reference sequence). CDR3 nucleotide sequence: TGTGCCAGCAGCTGGACCGGGACAGGCCAAGGGAGCTACACCTTC. Its protein product is CASSWTGTGQGSYTF.

The CDR3 spells CASNRGVANTGELFF. CDR3 nucleotides: TGTGCCAGTAATCGGGGGGTTGCGAACACCGGGGAGCTGTTTTTT. The rearrangement links TRBV19 to TRBJ2-2, with 7 bases lining up with TRBD2. The CDR3 spans 15 residues. Germline loops: CDR1 LNHDA, CDR2 SQIVND (reference sequence). The J segment lost 0 bases and the V segment lost 7 bases, leaving 5 bases of the junction unmatched.